What follows are 22 T cell receptor beta chains derived from one specimen sequenced in a study of T cell clonotyping in hematopoietic cell transplantation (dated by TCRdb to about 2021). The label giving this sample's time point can be read as: recipient sample taken at acute GVHD onset. The library was generated by the immunoSEQ multiplex PCR assay. TCRdb retrieved this table from immuneACCESS and kept in-frame rearrangements only. Not all clones are present; in checked studies, unresolved V genes account for under half, and no reason is known for the remainder. Present in this sample are some 8,000 clones, roughly 89% of which were seen just once. The top ten constitute about 4.3% of the sample. Material: peripheral blood mononuclear cells, obtained at the time of graft-versus-host disease after allogeneic stem cell transplant. Every receptor here comes from a male patient aged 60-69 years who had an allogeneic stem cell transplant from a related donor, so the T cells may come from the graft donor. Some clones in this sample may be carry-over from other donors' samples.

The chain couples TRBV27 to TRBJ1-2; D gene uncertain. V was shortened by 3 bases and J by 1 base, with 15 bases between the two germline ends. The CDR3 covers 16 residues. Germline V CDR1 and CDR2: MNHEY, SMNVEV (reference sequence). The CDR3: CASSLSPTRVNYGYTF. Written as DNA, the CDR3 is TGTGCCAGCAGTTTGTCCCCAACGAGGGTTAACTATGGCTACACCTTC.

The genes are TRBV5-1 and TRBJ1-5, with 7 bases matching TRBD1. The CDR3 extends over 17 amino acids. With V trimmed by 0 bases and J by 2 bases, 8 bases remained unmatched. Germline V lookup: CDR1 SGHRS, CDR2 YFSETQ. In DNA, the CDR3 is TGCGCCAGCAGCTTGGGGGCCGTGACAGGGCGCAATCAGCCCCAGCATTTT. Its protein is CASSLGAVTGRNQPQHF.

The V gene is TRBV10-2, the J gene TRBJ2-1; 10 positions match TRBD1. The CDR3 spans 14 residues. Looked up from germline, CDR1 is WSHSY and CDR2 is SAAADI. V trimming: 8 bases; J trimming: 5 bases; junction bases outside the gene matches: 6. DNA for the CDR3: TGCGCCAGCCTAGGGACAGGGGCACACAATGAGCAGTTCTTC. Translated: CASLGTGAHNEQFF.

Of note for this clone: One end of the junction fails to match germline, which may point to a read error. The J gene is TRBJ2-1, the V gene TRBV7-9; 11 positions agree with TRBD2. The CDR3 has 14 amino acids. The germline V gene has CDR1 SEHNR and CDR2 FQNEAQ (reference sequence). In nucleotides, the CDR3 is TGTGCCAGCAGTTTAGCGGGGACTAGCGGAGAGCAGTTCTTC. Protein: CASSLAGTSGEQFF.

This clone appeared once. This rearrangement joins TRBV18 to TRBJ1-2, with unresolved D. The CDR3 is 12 amino acids. Looked up from germline, CDR1 is KGHSH and CDR2 is LQKENI. Trimming removed 2 bases from V and 7 bases from J, with 8 bases in between. The CDR3: CASSPGERGYTF. The CDR3 region has the DNA TGTGCCAGCTCACCAGGGGAACGTGGCTACACCTTC.

This clone occurred a few times. The chain employs TRBV11-2 and TRBJ2-7; D gene unclear. Trimming removed 4 bases at V and 7 bases at J, with 8 bases between. Germline values: CDR1 SGHAT, CDR2 FQNNGV. The CDR3 is 11 residues long. The CDR3 nucleotides read TGTGCCAGCAGCTACTCCGAGGAGCAGTACTTC. It translates to CASSYSEEQYF.

V usage is TRBV6-5 and J usage is TRBJ1-1; TRBD1 aligns across 7 bases. Germline V gives CDR1 MNHEY, CDR2 SVGAGI. This CDR3 spans 16 amino acids. The ends lost 2 bases at V and 4 bases at J; junction bases unmatched: 10. CDR3 residues: CASSYEGGAVPTEAFF. The DNA of the CDR3 is TGTGCCAGCAGTTACGAAGGGGGCGCGGTCCCCACTGAAGCTTTCTTT.

The chain links TRBV6-1 to TRBJ1-3; tentative D call: TRBD1 (5 bases). The CDR3 extends over 13 amino acids. CDR1 is MNHNS, CDR2 SASEGT, per germline. The germline V and J ends were trimmed by 1 base and 7 bases, with 8 bases remaining between them. For the CDR3, the DNA is TGTGCCAGCAGTGAAGTAGGGACGAACACCATATATTTT. Residues: CASSEVGTNTIYF.

The chain employs TRBV28 and TRBJ1-1, with 7 bases fitting TRBD1. Germline-derived CDR1 and CDR2 are MDHEN and SYDVKM. The CDR3 is 15 amino acids. V was clipped by 4 bases and J by 0 bases; unmatched bases: 5. CDR3 protein: CASSSGGYVNTEAFF. CDR3 sequence (DNA): TGTGCCAGCAGTTCAGGGGGATACGTGAACACTGAAGCTTTCTTT.

The sample holds one count of this clone. The chain carries TRBV28 and TRBJ1-3; D remains ambiguous. Germline V gene sequence: CDR1 MDHEN, CDR2 SYDVKM. The CDR3 is 14 residues long. Trimming removed 2 bases at V and 0 bases at J, with 5 bases between. The CDR3 loop is CASSLHNSGNTIYF. CDR3 in DNA: TGTGCCAGCAGTTTACACAACTCTGGAAACACCATATATTTT. Combining the CDR3 with reference TRBV28 and TRBJ1-3 gives the whole variable domain DVKVTQSSRYLVKRTGEKVFLECVQDMDHENMFWYRQDPGLGLRLIYFSYDVKMKEKGDIPEGYSVSREKKERFSLILESASTNQTSMYLCASSLHNSGNTIYFGEGSWLTVV.

This clone was detected only once. The genes are TRBV11-3 and TRBJ2-6, with D tentatively TRBD1 (5 bases). CDR1 is SGHNT and CDR2 is YENEEA in the germline V gene. The CDR3 runs 15 residues. The V end was cut by 3 bases, the J end by 2 bases, with 8 bases between. Written as DNA, the CDR3 is TGTGCCAGCAGCTTTGTCAGGGCTGGGGCCAACGTCCTGACTTTC. Amino acid sequence: CASSFVRAGANVLTF.

The chain employs TRBV28 and TRBJ2-3; D possibly corresponds to TRBD2 (7 bases). The CDR3 extends over 15 amino acids. From germline, CDR1 is MDHEN and CDR2 SYDVKM. The V end lost 4 bases, the J end lost 6 bases, and 17 bases lay between the germline ends. The DNA of the CDR3 is TGTGCCAGCAGTTCCTCTTCGGGGGGCCCTGATACGCAGTATTTT. This codes for CASSSSSGGPDTQYF.

This chain connects TRBV7-2 to TRBJ1-2; 7 bases line up with TRBD1. The length of the CDR3 is 12 residues. The germline V gene has CDR1 SGHTA and CDR2 FQGNSA. J gave up 8 bases and V 2 bases, and 2 bases lay outside the gene matches. The CDR3 loop is CASSLSGGGYTF. CDR3 DNA: TGTGCCAGCAGCTTATCAGGGGGAGGCTACACCTTC.

This clone occurred once. The chain joins TRBV28 to TRBJ2-7, with D unresolved. Germline CDR1 is MDHEN and CDR2 is SYDVKM. The germline V and J ends were trimmed by 6 bases and 2 bases, with 20 bases remaining between them. The CDR3 extends over 16 amino acids. The CDR3 bases are TGTGCCAGCAGCCTGACCAACCACCCTAGAACCTACGAGCAGTACTTC. This encodes CASSLTNHPRTYEQYF.

V usage is TRBV30 and J usage is TRBJ2-1; 11 bases map to TRBD2. The CDR3 is 15 residues long. Losses at the gene ends were 2 bases for V and 4 bases for J; bases not matched to a gene: 4. The germline V gene encodes CDR1 GTSNPN and CDR2 SVGIG (reference sequence). The CDR3, as DNA: TGTGCCTGGAGTTTAGCGGGGGGGCGTTACAATGAGCAGTTCTTC. Encoded protein: CAWSLAGGRYNEQFF. The whole variable domain, filled in from reference TRBV30 and TRBJ2-1, reads SQTIHQWPATLVQPVGSPLSLECTVEGTSNPNLYWYRQAAGRGLQLLFYSVGIGQISSEVPQNLSASRPQDRQFILSSKKLLLSDSGFYLCAWSLAGGRYNEQFFGPGTRLTVL.

The chain uses TRBV11-2 and TRBJ1-2, with D perhaps matching TRBD1 (5 bases). In germline, CDR1 is SGHAT, CDR2 FQNNGV. The CDR3 length is 15 residues. V lost 1 base and J lost 0, with 9 bases in between. The chain's CDR3 is CASSLADRTNYGYTF. For the CDR3, the DNA is TGTGCCAGCAGCTTAGCTGACAGAACTAACTATGGCTACACCTTC. The full variable domain, completed using reference TRBV11-2 and TRBJ1-2, is EAGVAQSPRYKIIEKRQSVAFWCNPISGHATLYWYQQILGQGPKLLIQFQNNGVVDDSQLPKDRFSAERLKGVDSTLKIQPAKLEDSAVYLCASSLADRTNYGYTFGSGTRLTVV.

This rearrangement joins TRBV29-1 to TRBJ1-6; weak D call: TRBD1 (6 bases). V shed 4 bases and J shed 7 bases, with 11 bases lying between them. The germline V gene has CDR1 SQVTM and CDR2 ANQGSEA. The CDR3 has 13 amino acids. Written as DNA, the CDR3 is TGCAGCGTTGGGGACAAGGGGAATTCACCCCTCCACTTT. It is translated as CSVGDKGNSPLHF.

This clone was seen only once. V and J are TRBV28 and TRBJ1-6; TRBD1 agrees at 8 bases. CDR1 is MDHEN and CDR2 is SYDVKM in the germline V gene. CDR3 length: 15 amino acids. After removal of 3 bases from V and 7 bases from J, the junction contained 5 bases not matched to a gene. The CDR3 region has the DNA TGTGCCAGCAGTTTGGGACAGGTTGTCAATTCACCCCTCCACTTT. Protein: CASSLGQVVNSPLHF.

The chain has TRBV19 and TRBJ1-5; 8 nucleotides agree with TRBD1. The CDR3 extends over 14 amino acids. The J segment lost 6 bases and the V segment lost 2 bases, leaving 3 bases of the junction unmatched. Germline V gives CDR1 LNHDA, CDR2 SQIVND (reference sequence). This CDR3 is CASSIQGTGQPQHF. For the CDR3, the DNA is TGTGCCAGTAGTATACAAGGGACAGGTCAGCCCCAGCATTTT.

The chain uses TRBV19 and TRBJ2-3; D not resolved. Trimming took off 3 bases at V and 6 bases at J, with 13 bases between the two ends. Looked up from germline, CDR1 is LNHDA and CDR2 is SQIVND (reference sequence). This CDR3 contains 14 residues. The CDR3 spells CASSIRTVGDTQYF. Here the CDR3 DNA reads TGTGCCAGTAGTATCCGGACCGTTGGGGATACGCAGTATTTT.

This rearrangement joins TRBV9 to TRBJ2-2, with D maybe TRBD1 (6 bases). Trimming took 2 bases from V and 5 from J, leaving 19 bases between them. CDR1 is SGDLS and CDR2 is YYNGEE in the germline V gene. The CDR3 has 17 amino acids. In DNA, the CDR3 is TGTGCCAGCAGCGTCCCTAGACAGGAAGGGGGAACCGGGGAGCTGTTTTTT. Protein sequence: CASSVPRQEGGTGELFF.

The V and J genes are TRBV7-8 and TRBJ1-5; possible D gene TRBD1, 6 bases. The CDR3 has 15 amino acids. The V gene's germline CDR1 is SGHVS and CDR2 FQNEAQ. Trimming stripped 5 bases from V and 2 bases from J, with 13 bases between. The CDR3 nucleotides read TGTGCCAGCAGCCGGGACAACCGGGGCAATCAGCCCCAGCATTTT. Its translation is CASSRDNRGNQPQHF.